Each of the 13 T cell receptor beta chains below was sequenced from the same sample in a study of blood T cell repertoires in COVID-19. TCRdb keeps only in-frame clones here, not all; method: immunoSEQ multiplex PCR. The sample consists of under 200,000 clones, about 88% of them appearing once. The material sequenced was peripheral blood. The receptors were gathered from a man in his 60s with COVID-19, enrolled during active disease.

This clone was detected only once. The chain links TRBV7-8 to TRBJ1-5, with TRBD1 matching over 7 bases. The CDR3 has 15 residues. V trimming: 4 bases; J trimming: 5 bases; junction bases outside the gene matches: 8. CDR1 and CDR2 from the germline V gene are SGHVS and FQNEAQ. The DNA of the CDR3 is TGTGCCAGCAGCTCGTGGGGACAGATCGATCAGCCCCAGCATTTT. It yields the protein CASSSWGQIDQPQHF.

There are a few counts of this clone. The CDR3 reads CATSEAGASTDTQYF. The DNA for the CDR3 is TGTGCCACCAGTGAGGCAGGGGCGAGCACAGATACGCAGTATTTT. The chain joins TRBV24-1 to TRBJ2-3, with TRBD1 as a possible D gene (6 bases). V was shortened by 4 bases and J by 0 bases, with 10 bases between the two germline ends. This CDR3 has 15 amino acids. The germline gives CDR1 KGHDR, CDR2 SFDVKD.

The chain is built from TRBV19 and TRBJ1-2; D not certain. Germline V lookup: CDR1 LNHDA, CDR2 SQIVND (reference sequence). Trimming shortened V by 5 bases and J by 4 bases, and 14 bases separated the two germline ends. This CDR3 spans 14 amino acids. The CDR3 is CASSQDIPPYGYTF. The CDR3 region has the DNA TGTGCCAGTAGTCAAGACATACCTCCCTATGGCTACACCTTC.

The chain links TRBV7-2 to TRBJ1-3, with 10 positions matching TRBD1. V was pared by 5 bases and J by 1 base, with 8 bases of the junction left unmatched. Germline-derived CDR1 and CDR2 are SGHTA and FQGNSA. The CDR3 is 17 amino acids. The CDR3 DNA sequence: TGTGCCAGCAGCCAGGGACAGGGGTTTGAATCTGGAAACACCATATATTTT. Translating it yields CASSQGQGFESGNTIYF.

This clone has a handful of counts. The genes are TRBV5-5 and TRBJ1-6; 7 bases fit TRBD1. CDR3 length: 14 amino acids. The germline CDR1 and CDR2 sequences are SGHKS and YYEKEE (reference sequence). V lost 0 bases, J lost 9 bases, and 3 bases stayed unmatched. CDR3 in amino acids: CASSLDPGGSPLHF. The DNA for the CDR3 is TGTGCCAGCAGCTTGGATCCAGGGGGTTCACCCCTCCACTTT.

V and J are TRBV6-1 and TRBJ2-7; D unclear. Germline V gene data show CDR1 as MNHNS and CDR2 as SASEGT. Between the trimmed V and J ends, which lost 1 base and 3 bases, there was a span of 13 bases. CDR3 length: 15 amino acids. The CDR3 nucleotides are TGTGCCAGCAGTGAAGTGGCCCATACCAGCTACGAGCAGTACTTC. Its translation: CASSEVAHTSYEQYF.

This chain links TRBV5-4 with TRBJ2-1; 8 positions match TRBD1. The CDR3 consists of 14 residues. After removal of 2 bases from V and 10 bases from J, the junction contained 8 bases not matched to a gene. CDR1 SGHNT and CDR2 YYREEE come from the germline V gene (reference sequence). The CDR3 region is CASSFLQGVREQFF. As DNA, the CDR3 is TGTGCCAGCAGCTTTTTACAGGGGGTACGGGAGCAGTTCTTC.

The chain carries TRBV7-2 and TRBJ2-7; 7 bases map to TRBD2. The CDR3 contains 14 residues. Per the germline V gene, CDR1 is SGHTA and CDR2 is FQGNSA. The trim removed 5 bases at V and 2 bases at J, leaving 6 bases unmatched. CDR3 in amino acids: CASSPQAGPYEQYF. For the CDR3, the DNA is TGTGCCAGCAGCCCCCAAGCGGGGCCCTACGAGCAGTACTTC.

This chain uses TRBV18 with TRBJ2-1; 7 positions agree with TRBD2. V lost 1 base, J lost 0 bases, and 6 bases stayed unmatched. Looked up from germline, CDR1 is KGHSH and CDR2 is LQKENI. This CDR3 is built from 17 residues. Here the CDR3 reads CASSPRYGGSSYNEQFF. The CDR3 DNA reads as TGTGCCAGCTCACCACGGTACGGGGGGAGCTCCTACAATGAGCAGTTCTTC.

CDR3 nucleotide sequence: TGTGCCAGCACCCGACGGAGGGCTAGTGAAGCTTTCTTT. Protein: CASTRRRASEAFF. The chain carries TRBV6-5 and TRBJ1-1; no definite D call. The CDR3 sequence is 13 residues long. V gave up 7 bases and J gave up 7 bases, with 16 bases separating them. Germline CDR1 MNHEY, CDR2 SVGAGI.

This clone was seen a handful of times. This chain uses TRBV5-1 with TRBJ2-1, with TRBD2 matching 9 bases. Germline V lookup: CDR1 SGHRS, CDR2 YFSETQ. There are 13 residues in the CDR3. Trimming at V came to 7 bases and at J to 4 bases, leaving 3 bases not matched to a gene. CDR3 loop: CASRTSVYNEQFF. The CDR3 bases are TGCGCCAGCCGGACTAGCGTATACAATGAGCAGTTCTTC.

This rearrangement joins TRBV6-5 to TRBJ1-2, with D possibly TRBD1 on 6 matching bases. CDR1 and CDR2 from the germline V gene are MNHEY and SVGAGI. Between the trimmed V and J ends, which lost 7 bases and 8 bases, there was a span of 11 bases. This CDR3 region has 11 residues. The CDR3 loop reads CASNRDWGYTF. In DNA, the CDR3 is TGTGCCAGCAACAGGGATTGGGGCTACACCTTC.

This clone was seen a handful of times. Here the CDR3 reads CASSLRQNTGELFF. CDR3 DNA sequence: TGTGCCAGCAGCTTACGACAAAACACCGGGGAGCTGTTTTTT. The V gene is TRBV14, the J gene TRBJ2-2; D ambiguous. Germline lookup yields CDR1 SGHDN and CDR2 FVKESK. The germline V and J ends were trimmed by 5 bases and 2 bases, with 9 bases remaining between them. The CDR3 has 14 amino acids.